One sample yielded the 8 T cell receptor beta chains listed below, sequenced in a study of CD8+ T cells in alopecia areata. Extracted from the samples, RNA was reverse transcribed into cDNA to serve as the sequencing template. Method: immunoSEQ multiplex PCR; TCRdb's copy keeps in-frame clones and lacks some. The sample carries 180,000 or so clones, about 61% recorded once. As for treatment: oral pan-JAK inhibitor, 5-10 mg twice daily. The sample was CD4+ T cells sorted from blood, taken at approximately week 56, from a patient treated with tofacitinib. The receptors were gathered from a human donor with alopecia areata.

The count of this clone is one. The chain recombines TRBV15 with TRBJ2-7; D is ambiguous. Germline CDR1 is LNHNV and CDR2 is YYDKDF (reference sequence). CDR3 size: 11 residues. V was pared by 3 bases and J by 2 bases, with 2 bases between. Here the CDR3 DNA reads TGTGCCACCAGCAGTACCTACGAGCAGTACTTC. This gives the protein CATSSTYEQYF.

The chain recombines TRBV4-2 with TRBJ2-7; D unresolved. The V end was cut by 0 bases, the J end by 4 bases, with 7 bases between. This CDR3 is built from 13 residues. Per germline, CDR1 LGHNA and CDR2 YNFKEQ. CDR3 DNA: TGTGCCAGCAGCCAAGATCGTGGGTACGAGCAGTACTTC. Amino acid sequence: CASSQDRGYEQYF.

This clone came up once. This chain links TRBV20-1 with TRBJ2-3; no reliable D call. This CDR3 is built from 11 residues. The V end lost 5 bases, the J end lost 7 bases, and 10 bases lay between the germline ends. CDR1 and CDR2 (germline): DFQATT, SNEGSKA (reference sequence). The CDR3 DNA follows: TGCAGTGCTGTCATGGGGAATACGCAGTATTTT. This translates into CSAVMGNTQYF.

This clone was observed a few times. CDR3 in DNA: TGTGCCTGGAGTCGGGGGTCGGGAATTCAGTACTTC. Protein sequence: CAWSRGSGIQYF. The chain couples TRBV30 to TRBJ2-4, with D possibly matching TRBD2 (6 bases). The germline V and J ends were trimmed by 2 bases and 10 bases, with 12 bases remaining between them. Germline lookup yields CDR1 GTSNPN and CDR2 SVGIG (reference sequence). The CDR3 totals 12 residues.

The chain joins TRBV6-5 to TRBJ2-7, with TRBD1 matching over 7 bases. The V gene's germline CDR1 is MNHEY and CDR2 SVGAGI. The CDR3 runs to 15 residues. The V segment lost 7 bases and the J segment 7 bases; nucleotides outside the gene matches: 16. CDR3 sequence reads: CASTITGTDLGEQYF. The CDR3 DNA is TGTGCCAGCACCATTACTGGGACAGATCTGGGGGAGCAGTACTTC.

This clone was observed a few times. The chain uses TRBV19 and TRBJ1-1; 7 nucleotides line up with TRBD1. Germline CDR1 and CDR2: LNHDA and SQIVND (reference sequence). The CDR3 has 14 amino acids. V shed 8 bases and J 4 bases; nucleotides not matched to a gene: 10. The CDR3 DNA reads TGTGCCAGTCGTTGGCAGGGGGGGCGCACTGAAGCTTTCTTT. Protein: CASRWQGGRTEAFF.

The chain employs TRBV30 and TRBJ1-1; D perhaps matches TRBD1 (5 bases). With 2 bases removed from V and 0 bases from J, the gap between germline ends came to 16 bases. The length of the CDR3 is 16 residues. Germline CDR1 GTSNPN, CDR2 SVGIG (reference sequence). The CDR3 sequence: CAWSRVPGGLNTEAFF. The CDR3 nucleotides read TGTGCCTGGAGTAGGGTGCCCGGGGGATTGAACACTGAAGCTTTCTTT.

The CDR3 sequence: CASSLFTQGGTETQYF. CDR3 sequence (DNA): TGCGCCAGCAGCTTGTTTACGCAGGGGGGAACAGAGACCCAGTACTTC. This chain uses TRBV5-1 with TRBJ2-5; the D gene is possibly TRBD1 (7 bases). The CDR3 contains 16 residues. Germline V CDR1 and CDR2: SGHRS, YFSETQ. V lost 1 base and J 4 bases, leaving 17 bases between the germline ends.